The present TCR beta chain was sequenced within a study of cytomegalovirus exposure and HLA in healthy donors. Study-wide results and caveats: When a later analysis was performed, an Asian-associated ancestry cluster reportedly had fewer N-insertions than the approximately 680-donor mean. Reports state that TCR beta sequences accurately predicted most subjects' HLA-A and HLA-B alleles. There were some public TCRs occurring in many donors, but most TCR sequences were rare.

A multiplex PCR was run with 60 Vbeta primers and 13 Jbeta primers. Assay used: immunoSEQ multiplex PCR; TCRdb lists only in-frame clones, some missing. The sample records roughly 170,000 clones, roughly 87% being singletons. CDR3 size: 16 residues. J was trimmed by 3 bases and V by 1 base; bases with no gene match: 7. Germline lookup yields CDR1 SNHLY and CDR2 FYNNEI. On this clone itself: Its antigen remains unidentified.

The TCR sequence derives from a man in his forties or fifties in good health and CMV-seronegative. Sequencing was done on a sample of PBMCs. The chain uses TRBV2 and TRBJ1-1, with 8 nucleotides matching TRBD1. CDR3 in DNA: TGTGCCAGCAGTGAAGGGCGGACAGGGAAGTACACTGAAGCTTTCTTT. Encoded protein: CASSEGRTGKYTEAFF.